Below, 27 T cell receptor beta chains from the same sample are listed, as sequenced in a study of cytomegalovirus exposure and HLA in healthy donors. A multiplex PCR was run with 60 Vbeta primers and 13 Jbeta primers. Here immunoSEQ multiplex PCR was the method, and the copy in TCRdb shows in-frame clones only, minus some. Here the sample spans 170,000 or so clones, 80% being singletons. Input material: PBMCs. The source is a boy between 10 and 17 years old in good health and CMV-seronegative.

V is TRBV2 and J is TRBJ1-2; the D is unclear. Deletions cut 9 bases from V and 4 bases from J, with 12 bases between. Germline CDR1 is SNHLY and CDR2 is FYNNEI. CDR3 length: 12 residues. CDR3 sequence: CARGEEGYGYTF. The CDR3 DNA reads TGTGCCAGAGGAGAAGAGGGCTATGGCTACACCTTC.

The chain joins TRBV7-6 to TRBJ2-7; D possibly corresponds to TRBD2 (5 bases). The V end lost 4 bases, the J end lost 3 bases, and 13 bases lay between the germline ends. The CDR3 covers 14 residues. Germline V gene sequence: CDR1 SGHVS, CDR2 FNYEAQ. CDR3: CASSSGLNYYEQYF. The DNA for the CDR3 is TGTGCCAGCAGCTCAGGACTGAATTACTACGAGCAGTACTTC. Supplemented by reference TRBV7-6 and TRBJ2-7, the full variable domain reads GAGVSQSPRYKVTKRGQDVALRCDPISGHVSLYWYRQALGQGPEFLTYFNYEAQQDKSGLPNDRFSAERPEGSISTLTIQRTEQRDSAMYRCASSSGLNYYEQYFGPGTRLTVT.

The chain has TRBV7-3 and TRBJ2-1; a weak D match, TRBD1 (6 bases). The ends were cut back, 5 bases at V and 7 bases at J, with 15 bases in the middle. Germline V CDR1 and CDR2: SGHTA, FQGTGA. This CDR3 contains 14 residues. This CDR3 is CASSIAGDRNEQFF. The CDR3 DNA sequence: TGTGCCAGCAGCATTGCAGGGGATCGGAATGAGCAGTTCTTC.

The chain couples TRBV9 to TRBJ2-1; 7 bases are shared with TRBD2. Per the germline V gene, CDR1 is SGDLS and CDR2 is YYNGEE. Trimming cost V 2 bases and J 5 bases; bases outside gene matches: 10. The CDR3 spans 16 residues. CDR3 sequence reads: CASSVLGGPSDNEQFF. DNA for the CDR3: TGTGCCAGCAGCGTCTTGGGAGGGCCGTCCGACAATGAGCAGTTCTTC.

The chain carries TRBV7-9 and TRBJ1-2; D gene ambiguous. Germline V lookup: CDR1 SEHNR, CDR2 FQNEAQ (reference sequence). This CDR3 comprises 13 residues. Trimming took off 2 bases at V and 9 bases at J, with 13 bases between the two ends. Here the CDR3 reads CASSLSEGRSYTF. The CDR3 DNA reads TGTGCCAGCAGCTTATCGGAGGGAAGAAGCTACACCTTC.

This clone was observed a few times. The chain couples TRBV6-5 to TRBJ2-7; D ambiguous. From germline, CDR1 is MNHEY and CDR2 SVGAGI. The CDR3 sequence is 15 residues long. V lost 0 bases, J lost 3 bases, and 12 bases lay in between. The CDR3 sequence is CASSYSGDGLYEQYF. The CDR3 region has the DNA TGTGCCAGCAGTTACTCTGGAGACGGCCTCTACGAGCAGTACTTC.

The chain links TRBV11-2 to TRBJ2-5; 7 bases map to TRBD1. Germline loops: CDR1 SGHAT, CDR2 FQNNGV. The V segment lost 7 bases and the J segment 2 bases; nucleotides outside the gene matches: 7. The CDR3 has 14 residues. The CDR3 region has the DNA TGTGCCAGCACAACAGGGGCTGGACAAGAGACCCAGTACTTC. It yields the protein CASTTGAGQETQYF.

This CDR3 reads CASSLGTAYNSPLHF. The CDR3 DNA reads TGTGCCAGCAGTTTAGGAACAGCTTATAATTCACCCCTCCACTTT. The chain couples TRBV28 to TRBJ1-6; D gene ambiguous. In germline, CDR1 is MDHEN, CDR2 SYDVKM. The CDR3 loop spans 15 amino acids. The germline V and J ends were trimmed by 2 bases and 4 bases, with 9 bases remaining between them.

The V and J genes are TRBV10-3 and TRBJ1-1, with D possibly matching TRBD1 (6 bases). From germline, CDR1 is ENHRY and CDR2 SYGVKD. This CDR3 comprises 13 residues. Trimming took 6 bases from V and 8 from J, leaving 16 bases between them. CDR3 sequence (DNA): TGTGCCATCAGGGCGGACAGTCCCCTAGAAGCTTTCTTT. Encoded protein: CAIRADSPLEAFF.

Written as DNA, the CDR3 is TGCGCCAGCAGCCAAGGGGGTCGGGAGTGGGTTAGCACAGATACGCAGTATTTT. It specifies CASSQGGREWVSTDTQYF. The rearrangement links TRBV4-3 to TRBJ2-3, with a tentative D call TRBD2 (6 bases). CDR3 length equals 18 residues. The germline CDR1 and CDR2 sequences are LGHNA and YSLEER. Trimming pared 1 base from V and 0 bases from J, leaving 17 bases between.

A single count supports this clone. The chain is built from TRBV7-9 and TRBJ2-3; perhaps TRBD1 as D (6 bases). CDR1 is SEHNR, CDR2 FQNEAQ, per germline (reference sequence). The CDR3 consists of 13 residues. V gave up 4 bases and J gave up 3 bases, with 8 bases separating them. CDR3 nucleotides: TGTGCCAGCAGCTCTGGACAGACAGATACGCAGTATTTT. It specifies CASSSGQTDTQYF.

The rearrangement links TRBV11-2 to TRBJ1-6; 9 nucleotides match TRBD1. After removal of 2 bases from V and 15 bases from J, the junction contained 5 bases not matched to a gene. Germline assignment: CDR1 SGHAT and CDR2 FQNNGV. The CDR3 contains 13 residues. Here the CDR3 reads CASSLSWTGDLHF. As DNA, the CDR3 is TGTGCCAGCAGCTTATCTTGGACAGGGGACCTCCACTTT.

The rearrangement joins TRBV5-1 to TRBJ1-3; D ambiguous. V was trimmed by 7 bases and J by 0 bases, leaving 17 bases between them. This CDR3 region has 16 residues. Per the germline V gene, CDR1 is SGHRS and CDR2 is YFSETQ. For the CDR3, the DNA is TGCGCCAGCGGACGAGCGGAAGGAGACTCTGGAAACACCATATATTTT. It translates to CASGRAEGDSGNTIYF.

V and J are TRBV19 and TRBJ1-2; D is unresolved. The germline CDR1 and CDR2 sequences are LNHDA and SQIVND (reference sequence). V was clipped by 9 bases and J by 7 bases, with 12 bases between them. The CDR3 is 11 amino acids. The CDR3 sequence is CASYTEGGYTF. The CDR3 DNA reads TGTGCCAGCTACACCGAGGGTGGCTACACCTTC.

In nucleotides, the CDR3 is TGTGCCAGCAGCCCCCAGTTTCAATCTGGCTACACCTTC. Residues: CASSPQFQSGYTF. The chain recombines TRBV11-2 with TRBJ1-2; D not certain. The CDR3 sequence is 13 residues long. Germline assignment: CDR1 SGHAT and CDR2 FQNNGV. V lost 5 bases and J lost 7, with 14 bases in between.

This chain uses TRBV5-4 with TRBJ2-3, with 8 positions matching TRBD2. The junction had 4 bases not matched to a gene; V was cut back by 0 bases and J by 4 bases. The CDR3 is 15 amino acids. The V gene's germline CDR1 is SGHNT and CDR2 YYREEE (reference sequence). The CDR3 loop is CASSLAAGDADTQYF. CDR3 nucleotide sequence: TGTGCCAGCAGCTTGGCAGCGGGAGACGCAGATACGCAGTATTTT.

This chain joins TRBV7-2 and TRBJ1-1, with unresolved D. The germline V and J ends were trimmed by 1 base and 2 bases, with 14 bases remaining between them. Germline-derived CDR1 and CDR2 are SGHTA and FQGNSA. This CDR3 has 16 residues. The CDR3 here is CASSLGRGRLNTEAFF. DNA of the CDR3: TGTGCCAGCAGCTTAGGAAGAGGCCGACTTAACACTGAAGCTTTCTTT.

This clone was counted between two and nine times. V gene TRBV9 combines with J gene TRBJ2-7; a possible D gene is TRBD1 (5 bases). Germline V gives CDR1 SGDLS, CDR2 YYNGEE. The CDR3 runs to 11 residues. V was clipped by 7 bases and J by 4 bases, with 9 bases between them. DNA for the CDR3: TGTGCCAGCGGGCAGGGATACGAGCAGTACTTC. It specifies CASGQGYEQYF.

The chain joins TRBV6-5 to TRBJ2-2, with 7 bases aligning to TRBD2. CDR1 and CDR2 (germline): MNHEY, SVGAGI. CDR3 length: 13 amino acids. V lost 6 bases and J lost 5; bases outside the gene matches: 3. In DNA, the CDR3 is TGTGCCAGCAGGAGGGGAGGGACCGGGGAGCTGTTTTTT. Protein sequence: CASRRGGTGELFF.

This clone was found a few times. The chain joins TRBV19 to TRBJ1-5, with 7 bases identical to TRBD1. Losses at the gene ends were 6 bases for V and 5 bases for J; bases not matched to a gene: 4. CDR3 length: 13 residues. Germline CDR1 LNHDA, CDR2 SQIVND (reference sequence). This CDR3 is CASRGDSYQPQHF. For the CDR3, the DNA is TGTGCCAGTAGGGGGGACAGTTATCAGCCCCAGCATTTT.

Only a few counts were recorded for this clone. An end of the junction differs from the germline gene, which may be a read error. The CDR3 DNA sequence: TGTTCCAGCAGCTGGGGGGTAGATGAAAAACTGTTTTTT. Its translation is CSSSWGVDEKLFF. V usage is TRBV7-9 and J usage is TRBJ1-4; tentative D call: TRBD1 (5 bases). Germline lookup yields CDR1 SEHNR and CDR2 FQNEAQ (reference sequence). The CDR3 is 13 residues long. Combining the CDR3 with reference TRBV7-9 and TRBJ1-4 gives the whole variable domain DTGVSQNPRHKITKRGQNVTFRCDPISEHNRLYWYRQTLGQGPEFLTYFQNEAQLEKSRLLSDRFSAERPKGSFSTLEIQRTEQGDSAMYLCSSSWGVDEKLFFGSGTQLSVL.

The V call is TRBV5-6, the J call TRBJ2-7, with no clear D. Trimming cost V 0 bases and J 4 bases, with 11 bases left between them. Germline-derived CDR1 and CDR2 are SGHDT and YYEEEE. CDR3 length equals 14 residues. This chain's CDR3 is CASSLGFGQYEQYF. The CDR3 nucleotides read TGTGCCAGCAGCTTGGGTTTTGGGCAGTACGAGCAGTACTTC.

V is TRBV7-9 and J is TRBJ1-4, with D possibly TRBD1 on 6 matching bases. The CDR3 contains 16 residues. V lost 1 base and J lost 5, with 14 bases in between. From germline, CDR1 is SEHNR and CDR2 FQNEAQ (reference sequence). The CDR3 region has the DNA TGTGCCAGCAGCTTAGGTACGGTTCAGGGGAATGAAAAACTGTTTTTT. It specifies CASSLGTVQGNEKLFF.

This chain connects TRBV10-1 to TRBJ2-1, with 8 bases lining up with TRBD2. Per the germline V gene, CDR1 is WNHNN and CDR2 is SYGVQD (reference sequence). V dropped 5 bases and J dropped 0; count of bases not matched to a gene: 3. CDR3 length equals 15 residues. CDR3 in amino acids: CASSKRGGSYNEQFF. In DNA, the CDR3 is TGCGCCAGCAGTAAACGGGGGGGCTCCTACAATGAGCAGTTCTTC.

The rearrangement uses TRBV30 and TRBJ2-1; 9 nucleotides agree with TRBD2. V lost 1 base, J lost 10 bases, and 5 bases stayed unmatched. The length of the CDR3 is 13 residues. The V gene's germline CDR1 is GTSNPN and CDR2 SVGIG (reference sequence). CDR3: CAWSDLAGEEQFF. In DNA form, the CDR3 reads TGTGCCTGGAGTGATTTAGCGGGAGAAGAGCAGTTCTTC.

In DNA, the CDR3 is TGTGCCAGCAGACCGGGAGGGGCCGCCTACGAGCAGTACTTC. Protein sequence: CASRPGGAAYEQYF. V is TRBV5-6 and J is TRBJ2-7, with 8 bases matching TRBD2. Germline CDR1 is SGHDT and CDR2 is YYEEEE. CDR3 length equals 14 residues. Trimming took 5 bases from V and 2 from J; bases not matched to a gene: 6.

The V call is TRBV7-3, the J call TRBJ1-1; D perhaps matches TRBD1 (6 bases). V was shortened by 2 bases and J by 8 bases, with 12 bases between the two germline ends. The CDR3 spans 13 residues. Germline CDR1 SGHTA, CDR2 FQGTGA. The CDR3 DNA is TGTGCCAGCAGCTTATCCGCAGGGGCGGAAGCTTTCTTT. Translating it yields CASSLSAGAEAFF.